These 31 T cell receptor beta chains were sequenced from one sample in a study of tumor-infiltrating lymphocytes in primary liver carcinoma. From roughly 0.5 ug total RNA, TCR beta cDNA was generated with a primer in the constant region. Modified slightly, ARM-PCR produced TCR beta libraries over three nested multiplex PCR rounds. The first two PCR rounds used TRBV1-TRBV30 primers with a Cbeta primer, about 9 cycles each. TCRdb reprocessed the multiplex PCR reads with MiXCR, giving one entry per CDR3 protein. The sample records approximately 37,000 distinct CDR3 sequences, just under 75% being singletons. From 20-30 mg of unsorted bulk tissue, DNA and RNA were co-extracted together. Sequencing used liver tumor tissue from sampling region 4. Subset denoted: tumor region T4, right-lateral pole. These receptors were collected from a man aged 35-49 years with primary liver carcinoma and hepatitis B virus infection.

This clonotype was observed many times. The chain couples TRBV9 to TRBJ2-7; 8 bases map to TRBD2. The CDR3 has 15 amino acids. In germline, CDR1 is SGDLS, CDR2 YYNGEE. Unmatched junction bases numbered 11, after V lost 2 bases and J lost 7 bases. CDR3 amino acids: CASSVSGTTPGEQYF. CDR3 in DNA: TGTGCCAGCAGCGTTAGCGGGACAACCCCGGGAGAGCAGTACTTC.

This clonotype was observed a single time. One junction end disagrees with the germline gene, perhaps due to a read error. The chain recombines TRBV29-1 with TRBJ1-5; possibly TRBD1 for D (5 bases). Germline V gene data show CDR1 as SQVTM and CDR2 as ANQGSEA. The CDR3 spans 13 residues. CDR3 sequence (DNA): TGCAGCGTTGTGACAGTCAGCAATCACTCCCAGCACTTT. It encodes CSVVTVSNHSQHF.

About this clonotype itself: The CDR3 does not end in the conserved phenylalanine or tryptophan, so this is likely a read error. The CDR3 DNA sequence: TGTGCCAGCAACCAACGACAGGGAGTGAATTCACCCCTCCACTCT. This encodes CASNQRQGVNSPLHS. The rearrangement joins TRBV11-2 to TRBJ1-6, with 7 positions matching TRBD1. The CDR3 contains 15 residues. CDR1 and CDR2 from the germline V gene are SGHAT and FQNNGV. V shed 7 bases and J 7 bases; nucleotides not matched to a gene: 10.

Notes on this clonotype: One end of the junction does not line up with germline, which may come from a read error. The chain joins TRBV7-8 to TRBJ2-7; weak D call: TRBD1 (6 bases). This CDR3 spans 12 amino acids. Per germline, CDR1 SGHVS and CDR2 FQNEAQ. The CDR3, as DNA: TGTACAAGCAGCTTACCAGGGGTCGAGCAATACTTC. Translation gives CTSSLPGVEQYF.

To note about this clonotype: The junction departs from the called germline gene at one end, perhaps through a read error. V and J are TRBV6-2 or TRBV6-3 and TRBJ1-1; D is undetermined. CDR3 length equals 13 residues. Germline loops: CDR1 MNHEY, CDR2 SVGEGT. Here the CDR3 DNA reads TGTGCCAGCATTTACAACGGTATGACTTGGGCATCCTTT. Translating it yields CASIYNGMTWASF.

As to this clonotype: Germline and junction disagree at one end, which may indicate a read error. The chain links TRBV14 to TRBJ2-1; 8 nucleotides match TRBD2. This CDR3 is 16 amino acids long. Germline loops: CDR1 SGHDN, CDR2 FVKESK. CDR3 coding DNA: TGTGCCAGCAGTGCCGTAGCGGGATGGGTAGACAGTGAGCAGTTTTTC. This gives the protein CASSAVAGWVDSEQFF.

As for this clonotype: The junction does not match germline at one end; this may be a read error. The V call is TRBV28, the J call TRBJ2-5, with TRBD2 matching over 8 bases. CDR3 length: 17 residues. The germline V gene encodes CDR1 MDHEN and CDR2 SYDVKM. DNA of the CDR3: TGTGCTAGCAGACCCTCGGGACTAGGGGGAGACCAAGAGACCCAGTGCTTC. It yields the protein CASRPSGLGGDQETQCF.

By its share, this clonotype is medium-sized. V is TRBV6-5 and J is TRBJ1-6, with D hard to call. Trimming pared 3 bases from V and 3 bases from J, leaving 6 bases between. This CDR3 has 14 residues. Looked up from germline, CDR1 is MNHEY and CDR2 is SVGAGI. CDR3 region: CASSYTVYNSPLHF. CDR3 bases: TGTGCCAGCAGTTATACGGTCTATAATTCACCCCTCCACTTT.

As regards this clonotype: This may stem from a read error, because a much larger clone lies one nucleotide away. The chain joins TRBV29-1 to TRBJ2-1; 7 nucleotides match TRBD1. This CDR3 is 16 amino acids long. Per the germline V gene, CDR1 is SQVTM and CDR2 is ANQGSEA. V shed 5 bases and J 6 bases; nucleotides not matched to a gene: 16. The CDR3 region is CSVQRPTGVAGNEQFF. DNA for the CDR3: TGCAGCGTTCAAAGACCTACAGGGGTAGCAGGCAATGAGCAGTTCTTC.

This sequence joins TRBV29-1 and TRBJ2-7, with a possible D match to TRBD2 (6 bases). Germline V CDR1 and CDR2: SQVTM, ANQGSEA. CDR3 length: 16 residues. The CDR3 nucleotides read TGCAACGCCATGACATCTGGGACCGGGACTCCCAACGAGCAGTACTTC. Its protein product is CNAMTSGTGTPNEQYF.

The chain couples TRBV29-1 to TRBJ2-3; tentative D call: TRBD2 (6 bases). CDR1 SQVTM and CDR2 ANQGSEA come from the germline V gene. The V and J ends lost 8 bases and 5 bases respectively, with 20 bases between them. The CDR3 is made up of 14 amino acids. CDR3 sequence: CSIGVVGAGDTQYF. CDR3 bases: TGCAGCATTGGGGTGGTGGGAGCGGGAGATACGCAGTATTTT.

This clonotype was recorded once. One end of the junction varies from germline; a read error may be responsible. The chain links TRBV28 to TRBJ1-3, with no clear D. CDR3 size: 12 residues. CDR1 is MDHEN, CDR2 SYDVKM, per germline. CDR3: CACGRAGNTIYF. The CDR3, as DNA: TGTGCCTGCGGGAGAGCTGGGAACACCATATATTTT.

The J gene is TRBJ2-4, the V gene TRBV11-2; D not certain. Germline V lookup: CDR1 SGHAT, CDR2 FQNNGV. The V and J ends lost 7 bases and 9 bases respectively, with 22 bases between them. This CDR3 contains 15 residues. The CDR3 is CASTTSAVSKGIQYF. CDR3 DNA sequence: TGTGCCAGCACCACTTCGGCGGTATCCAAAGGCATTCAGTACTTC.

V gene TRBV11-1 combines with J gene TRBJ2-3; no firm D call. Germline CDR1 reads SGHAT; CDR2 reads FQDESV (reference sequence). The CDR3 loop spans 14 amino acids. With 5 bases removed from V and 4 bases from J, the gap between germline ends came to 13 bases. In nucleotides, the CDR3 is TGTGCCAGCAGCCTTATGTCCGACGCAGATACGCAGTATTTT. Its translation: CASSLMSDADTQYF.

In regard to this clonotype: Given the absence of the conserved phenylalanine or tryptophan at the CDR3 end, a read error is likely. The V call is TRBV11-2, the J call TRBJ2-3; perhaps TRBD1 as D (6 bases). Germline V lookup: CDR1 SGHAT, CDR2 FQNNGV. Trimming removed 9 bases from V and 3 bases from J, with 22 bases in between. The CDR3 has 16 amino acids. The CDR3 DNA follows: TGTGCCAGGAGCAGAAGAAGTACAGGGAATACAGATACGCAGTATCTT. As protein: CARSRRSTGNTDTQYL.

As regards this clonotype: At one end, the junction sequence differs from germline, possibly due to a read error. This chain joins TRBV11-2 and TRBJ2-1; 12 bases are shared with TRBD2. This CDR3 comprises 14 residues. CDR1 is SGHAT, CDR2 FQNNGV, per germline. The CDR3 sequence is CTSSLDTSGRSLFF. CDR3 DNA: TGTACCAGCAGCTTAGATACTAGCGGGAGGTCCTTGTTCTTC.

As regards this clonotype: Since the CDR3 does not end with the conserved phenylalanine or tryptophan, this likely comes from a read error. This sequence joins TRBV4-1 and TRBJ2-7; 7 bases fit TRBD2. Germline V CDR1 and CDR2: MGHRA, YSYEKL. The CDR3 extends over 16 amino acids. The chain's CDR3 is CASSQDFSGSSYGQYL. DNA for the CDR3: TGCGCCAGCAGCCAAGATTTTAGCGGGTCCTCCTACGGGCAGTACTTA.

V usage is TRBV11-2 and J usage is TRBJ2-3; 10 bases align to TRBD2. Per the germline V gene, CDR1 is SGHAT and CDR2 is FQNNGV. The V gene end was trimmed by 6 bases and the J gene end by 6 bases; junction bases not matched to a gene: 12. The CDR3 loop spans 16 amino acids. CDR3 nucleotide sequence: TGTGCCAGCAGTTCGGGACTAGCGAGAGTAGCGGATACGCAGTATTTT. Protein sequence: CASSSGLARVADTQYF.

Many counts were recorded for this clonotype. The conserved phenylalanine or tryptophan is not found at the CDR3 terminus, so this likely reflects a read error. The chain has TRBV28 and TRBJ1-6; a possible D gene is TRBD1 (5 bases). Trimming took off 4 bases at V and 10 bases at J, with 14 bases between the two ends. The CDR3 consists of 14 residues. Germline-derived CDR1 and CDR2 are MDHEN and SYDVKM. CDR3 region: CASSSPQGRSPLHL. For the CDR3, the DNA is TGTGCCAGCAGTTCCCCCCAGGGCCGATCACCCCTCCACTTG.

The chain couples TRBV11-1 to TRBJ2-7, with D perhaps matching TRBD1 or TRBD2 (5 bases each). Trimming removed 8 bases from V and 1 base from J, with 12 bases in between. The germline V gene encodes CDR1 SGHAT and CDR2 FQDESV (reference sequence). The CDR3 totals 13 residues. The CDR3 region is CASEGKLSYEQYF. The CDR3 DNA reads as TGTGCCAGCGAGGGGAAGCTATCCTACGAGCAGTACTTC.

For this clonotype: At one of its ends the junction is not consistent with the germline gene, which may arise from a read error. The chain has TRBV5-1 and TRBJ2-1, with 7 bases identical to TRBD2. The CDR3 is made up of 13 amino acids. Germline-derived CDR1 and CDR2 are SGHRS and YFSETQ. CDR3 residues: CASSSTGLSEQFF. The CDR3 DNA follows: TGCGCCAGCAGCTCGACGGGACTATCTGAGCAGTTTTTC.

This clonotype has ten or more counts. The chain employs TRBV30 and TRBJ2-1; TRBD2 matches 10 bases. The junction had 8 bases not matched to a gene; V was cut back by 8 bases and J by 4 bases. CDR1 and CDR2 (germline): GTSNPN, SVGIG (reference sequence). The CDR3 covers 14 residues. Written as DNA, the CDR3 is TGTGCCAGGTCAGCGGGAGGGTTTTACAATGAGCAGTTCTTC. It encodes CARSAGGFYNEQFF. The full variable domain, in which reference TRBV30 and TRBJ2-1 provide the parts outside the CDR3, is SQTIHQWPATLVQPVGSPLSLECTVEGTSNPNLYWYRQAAGRGLQLLFYSVGIGQISSEVPQNLSASRPQDRQFILSSKKLLLSDSGFYLCARSAGGFYNEQFFGPGTRLTVL.

The V gene is TRBV7-2, the J gene TRBJ2-3, with TRBD2 matching over 10 bases. CDR3 length: 17 amino acids. J was trimmed by 3 bases and V by 5 bases; bases with no gene match: 11. Germline loops: CDR1 SGHTA, CDR2 FQGNSA. The CDR3 bases are TGTGCCAGCAGCCCACTAGCGGGAAGGGGGGGGACAGATACGCAGTATTTT. This sequence encodes CASSPLAGRGGTDTQYF. The full variable domain, with the rest looked up from reference TRBV7-2 and TRBJ2-3, is GAGVSQSPSNKVTEKGKDVELRCDPISGHTALYWYRQSLGQGLEFLIYFQGNSAPDKSGLPSDRFSAERTGGSVSTLTIQRTQQEDSAVYLCASSPLAGRGGTDTQYFGPGTRLTVL.

On this clonotype itself: A much larger clone differs from this one at a single base, so this may be a read error. The rearrangement uses TRBV6-4 and TRBJ2-7; D may be TRBD2 (5 bases). The length of the CDR3 is 15 residues. Germline V lookup: CDR1 MRHNA, CDR2 SNTAGT. V shed 2 bases and J shed 0 bases, with 11 bases lying between them. CDR3 DNA sequence: TGTGCCAGCAGTGACCACGGGGATAGCTCCTACGAGCAGTACTTC. The encoded protein is CASSDHGDSSYEQYF.

Remarks on this clonotype: A junction boundary mismatches the germline segment, possibly from a read error. The chain has TRBV28 and TRBJ2-3; D not certain. CDR1 is MDHEN and CDR2 is SYDVKM in the germline V gene. This CDR3 spans 14 amino acids. This CDR3 reads CASSKSVITDTHYF. The CDR3 DNA reads as TGTGCCAGCAGTAAGTCGGTGATCACAGATACGCACTATTTT.

Notes on this clonotype: The DNA is left out, because the CDR3 cannot be placed on it with certainty; the CDR3 is given as TCRdb lists it. The V call is TRBV12-3 or TRBV12-4, the J call TRBJ2-3; TRBD2 is taken as the D call from the table, unchecked against the DNA. The length of the CDR3 is 15 amino acids, counting both ends. This CDR3 reads CASSVAGGSTDTQYF.

A remark on this clonotype: This likely comes from a read error, as the CDR3 has no conserved phenylalanine or tryptophan at its end. No DNA is shown, since the ends of the CDR3 on it are uncertain; the CDR3 is the one TCRdb lists. V usage is TRBV4-2 and J usage is TRBJ2-1; the table's TRBD2 call for D was not verified on the DNA. Germline CDR1 reads LGHNA; CDR2 reads YNFKEQ. The CDR3 is made up of 15 amino acids, end residues included. The CDR3 loop reads CASSQDWTTGDEKFL.

There are many counts of this clonotype. The rearrangement uses TRBV29-1 and TRBJ2-7; 7 positions agree with TRBD2. Germline V gene lookup returns CDR1 SQVTM and CDR2 ANQGSEA. Trimming cost V 5 bases and J 6 bases; bases outside gene matches: 10. CDR3 size: 13 residues. The DNA of the CDR3 is TGCAGCGTTCAATCGAGGGGAGGGCGCGAGCAGTACTTC. This translates into CSVQSRGGREQYF.

This clonotype came up a few times. One junction end does not reproduce the germline sequence, and a read error may be involved. The chain has TRBV4-3 and TRBJ2-1; TRBD1 or TRBD2 may be the D gene (6 bases each). The CDR3 has 13 residues. Germline CDR1 reads LGHNA; CDR2 reads YSLEER. The CDR3 spells CASSPEGGRKRSF. The CDR3 DNA reads TGCGCCAGCAGCCCTGAAGGGGGGAGGAAGCGGTCCTTC.

The genes are TRBV29-1 and TRBJ2-1; no clear D gene. The CDR3 spans 13 residues. Germline-derived CDR1 and CDR2 are SQVTM and ANQGSEA. CDR3 in amino acids: CGVDRTQGNKQFF. CDR3 DNA: TGCGGTGTTGACCGTACACAAGGGAATAAGCAGTTCTTC.

This clonotype qualifies as medium-sized. The chain uses TRBV12-3 or TRBV12-4 and TRBJ2-7, with a possible D match to TRBD2 (6 bases). Trimming cost V 5 bases and J 5 bases, with 13 bases left between them. The CDR3 has 13 amino acids. CDR3 sequence: CASSLGTGDEQYF. Here the CDR3 DNA reads TGTGCCAGCAGTCTCGGGACTGGGGACGAGCAGTACTTC.